One and the same sample provided the 12 T cell receptor beta chains below, sequenced in a study of Ad26.COV2.S vaccination and SARS-CoV-2 variants. Generated by immunoSEQ multiplex PCR, the TCRdb table keeps only in-frame clones and is missing some. The sample yields about 350,000 clones, more than 75% seen once. Treatment meaning: over 15 received Ad26.COV2.S at low or high dose, single or two shots; 5 received placebo; per-sample allocation not given. The investigators took samples on day 63 after the first vaccine or placebo injection. Sequencing was performed on peripheral blood, taken in a trial of Ad26.COV2.S vaccine versus placebo. The receptors stem from a person aged 18-60 years who received the Ad26.COV2.S COVID-19 vaccine or a placebo.

The chain combines TRBV7-2 with TRBJ2-3, with 11 bases fitting TRBD2. Germline assignment: CDR1 SGHTA and CDR2 FQGNSA. The CDR3 has 18 residues. Germline trimming cut 1 base from V and 0 bases from J; bases unmatched to any gene: 6. In nucleotides, the CDR3 is TGTGCCAGCAGCTTAGACCTACTAGCGGGGGTTAGCACAGATACGCAGTATTTT. Its translation: CASSLDLLAGVSTDTQYF.

This chain links TRBV12-5 with TRBJ1-1; 9 bases match TRBD1. Germline values: CDR1 LGHNT, CDR2 FRNRAP. The CDR3 totals 18 residues. The ends lost 3 bases at V and 2 bases at J; junction bases unmatched: 13. CDR3 nucleotides: TGTGCTAGTGGTTTAGCGACAGGGGGTAAGCGCGGTAACACTGAAGCTTTCTTT. It encodes CASGLATGGKRGNTEAFF.

This sequence joins TRBV10-3 and TRBJ2-5, with a possible D match to TRBD1 (5 bases). Germline values: CDR1 ENHRY, CDR2 SYGVKD. V lost 6 bases to trimming and J lost 3 bases, with 23 bases between them. This CDR3 spans 17 amino acids. CDR3 DNA: TGTGCCATCAGCGCCTCGATACACAGGAGCCTAAAAGAGACCCAGTACTTC. Amino acid sequence: CAISASIHRSLKETQYF.

J is TRBJ1-1 and V is TRBV9, with a tentative D call TRBD1 (5 bases). Trimming took 0 bases from V and 3 from J, leaving 18 bases between them. The CDR3 consists of 17 residues. Germline CDR1 SGDLS, CDR2 YYNGEE. CDR3 sequence (DNA): TGTGCCAGCAGCGTAGAAGGAGGAGCGGGGCTGTACACTGAAGCTTTCTTT. This gives the protein CASSVEGGAGLYTEAFF.

The chain couples TRBV3-1 (or the pseudogene TRBV3-2) to TRBJ2-5; maybe TRBD2 (7 bases). The CDR3 spans 17 residues. CDR1 is LGHDT, CDR2 YNNKEL, per germline (reference sequence). Trimming removed 2 bases from V and 4 bases from J, with 20 bases in between. CDR3 in amino acids: CASSQHGGGGGSETQYF. CDR3 bases: TGTGCCAGCAGCCAACATGGCGGTGGGGGGGGCTCAGAGACCCAGTACTTC.

The CDR3 bases are TGTGCCAGCAGCCGGACAGGGGGCGCTTACGAGCAGTACTTC. This codes for CASSRTGGAYEQYF. J is TRBJ2-7 and V is TRBV27, with 11 bases lining up with TRBD1. The V gene's germline CDR1 is MNHEY and CDR2 SMNVEV (reference sequence). The CDR3 runs 14 residues. Germline trimming cut 6 bases from V and 4 bases from J; bases unmatched to any gene: 5.

The rearrangement uses TRBV7-2 and TRBJ2-7; no clear D. CDR3 length: 15 residues. Germline loops: CDR1 SGHTA, CDR2 FQGNSA. Trimming left V 5 bases short and J 3 bases short, with 17 bases between. The CDR3 region has the DNA TGTGCCAGCAGCCTTTTTTCCGGGTCTGACTACGAGCAGTACTTC. Translating it yields CASSLFSGSDYEQYF.

The chain combines TRBV29-1 with TRBJ2-5; 9 bases align to TRBD2. There are 16 residues in the CDR3. CDR1 is SQVTM, CDR2 ANQGSEA, per germline. Trimming took 4 bases from V and 4 from J; bases not matched to a gene: 13. The CDR3 DNA reads as TGCAGCGTTGGCCTGGCGGGAGGGTTAGTAGGAGAGACCCAGTACTTC. Amino acid sequence: CSVGLAGGLVGETQYF. The variable domain in full, completed from reference TRBV29-1 and TRBJ2-5, reads SAVISQKPSRDICQRGTSLTIQCQVDSQVTMMFWYRQQPGQSLTLIATANQGSEATYESGFVIDKFPISRPNLTFSTLTVSNMSPEDSSIYLCSVGLAGGLVGETQYFGPGTRLLVL.

In DNA, the CDR3 is TGCGCCAGCTGGACTAGCGGGATATATGTCAATGAGCAGTTCTTC. Translation gives CASWTSGIYVNEQFF. The V call is TRBV10-1, the J call TRBJ2-1; 12 nucleotides align to TRBD2. V gave up 8 bases and J gave up 6 bases; unmatched junction bases: 8. In germline, CDR1 is WNHNN, CDR2 SYGVQD (reference sequence). The CDR3 loop spans 15 amino acids.

J is TRBJ2-2 and V is TRBV19; TRBD2 matches at 8 bases. V shed 3 bases and J 1 base; nucleotides not matched to a gene: 1. CDR3 length equals 15 residues. Germline CDR1 reads LNHDA; CDR2 reads SQIVND (reference sequence). CDR3 sequence reads: CASSILAGNTGELFF. The CDR3 nucleotides read TGTGCCAGTAGTATCCTAGCGGGGAACACCGGGGAGCTGTTTTTT.

This sequence joins TRBV30 and TRBJ2-2, with 9 bases lining up with TRBD1. This CDR3 is built from 16 residues. Trimming at V came to 3 bases and at J to 7 bases, leaving 12 bases not matched to a gene. Germline CDR1 GTSNPN, CDR2 SVGIG (reference sequence). The CDR3 loop is CAWRPLGQGEGGELFF. In DNA form, the CDR3 reads TGTGCCTGGAGACCCCTGGGACAGGGAGAGGGCGGGGAGCTGTTTTTT.

This clone was seen ten or more times. This chain links TRBV7-9 with TRBJ1-2; no firm D call. Germline CDR1 reads SEHNR; CDR2 reads FQNEAQ (reference sequence). The CDR3 runs to 11 residues. The V end was cut by 3 bases, the J end by 4 bases, with 3 bases between. The CDR3 DNA is TGTGCCAGCAGCTTGGTCTATGGCTACACCTTC. Its translation is CASSLVYGYTF.